The 11 T cell receptor beta chains given below trace back to one sample, sequenced in a study of T cells in localized non-small cell lung cancer. Sequencing used immunoSEQ multiplex PCR; TCRdb keeps in-frame clones, though not all of them. The sample has tens of thousands of clones, about 90% seen once. Sequencing was performed on peripheral blood mononuclear cells, taken before any cancer treatment. The receptor set was obtained from a woman between 35 and 75 years old with stage III lung adenocarcinoma.

The chain employs TRBV4-1 and TRBJ1-6; D unclear. The CDR3 is 12 amino acids. V lost 0 bases and J lost 9, with 3 bases in between. Germline loops: CDR1 MGHRA, CDR2 YSYEKL. The CDR3 protein is CASSQELSPLHF. The DNA for the CDR3 is TGCGCCAGCAGCCAAGAACTTTCACCCCTCCACTTT.

The rearrangement links TRBV5-6 to TRBJ1-5; D is unresolved. V shed 0 bases and J shed 2 bases, with 9 bases lying between them. This CDR3 comprises 15 residues. Germline values: CDR1 SGHDT, CDR2 YYEEEE. CDR3 residues: CASSLGLGGNQPQHF. As DNA, the CDR3 is TGTGCCAGCAGCTTGGGTCTAGGAGGCAATCAGCCCCAGCATTTT. Using reference TRBV5-6 and TRBJ1-5 for the parts outside the CDR3, the full variable domain is DAGVTQSPTHLIKTRGQQVTLRCSPKSGHDTVSWYQQALGQGPQFIFQYYEEEERQRGNFPDRFSGHQFPNYSSELNVNALLLGDSALYLCASSLGLGGNQPQHFGDGTRLSIL.

This chain connects TRBV5-1 to TRBJ2-2, with 11 nucleotides matching TRBD1. The J segment lost 5 bases and the V segment lost 6 bases, leaving 6 bases of the junction unmatched. Germline V lookup: CDR1 SGHRS, CDR2 YFSETQ. This CDR3 spans 15 amino acids. DNA for the CDR3: TGCGCCAGCATCGGGACAGGGGGTAGTACCGGGGAGCTGTTTTTT. Amino acids: CASIGTGGSTGELFF.

This clone was counted once. The gene calls are TRBV28 and TRBJ2-1; D gene uncertain. V was clipped by 1 base and J by 7 bases, with 2 bases between them. This CDR3 is built from 11 residues. Germline V lookup: CDR1 MDHEN, CDR2 SYDVKM. In nucleotides, the CDR3 is TGTGCCAGCAGTTTATCAAATGAGCAGTTCTTC. Amino acid sequence: CASSLSNEQFF.

The chain couples TRBV10-3 to TRBJ1-2; D is uncertain. The CDR3 sequence is 12 residues long. The germline V gene encodes CDR1 ENHRY and CDR2 SYGVKD. The V gene lost 5 bases and the J gene lost 1 base, with 5 bases spanning the gap. DNA of the CDR3: TGTGCCATCAGTATTAATAACTATGGCTACACCTTC. Translated, it gives CAISINNYGYTF.

CDR3 bases: TGTGCCAGCAGTGTGGGACGGGGCGGGAGTTGGAATGAGCAGTTCTTC. Its translation: CASSVGRGGSWNEQFF. V is TRBV6-6 and J is TRBJ2-1; 7 positions match TRBD2. V lost 5 bases to trimming and J lost 7 bases; unmatched junction nucleotides: 14. Per the germline V gene, CDR1 is MNHNY and CDR2 is SVGAGI (reference sequence). The CDR3 loop spans 16 amino acids.

The gene calls are TRBV2 and TRBJ2-1, with D perhaps TRBD1 (6 bases). V was clipped by 7 bases and J by 3 bases, with 13 bases between them. Germline values: CDR1 SNHLY, CDR2 FYNNEI. The CDR3 sequence is 14 residues long. The CDR3 bases are TGTGCCAGCACATCTGGGACAAACTACAATGAGCAGTTCTTC. Residues: CASTSGTNYNEQFF.

The chain couples TRBV28 to TRBJ1-1; D unresolved. Looked up from germline, CDR1 is MDHEN and CDR2 is SYDVKM. The V and J ends lost 3 bases and 0 bases respectively, with 23 bases between them. This CDR3 region has 19 residues. The CDR3 sequence is CASSFPPAGRLDMNTEAFF. CDR3 bases: TGTGCCAGCAGTTTCCCCCCTGCTGGGCGTCTTGACATGAACACTGAAGCTTTCTTT.

This clone was found once. CDR3 nucleotide sequence: TGTGCCTGGGACAGGGGAGAGACCCAGTACTTC. This sequence encodes CAWDRGETQYF. The rearrangement joins TRBV30 to TRBJ2-5, with 8 nucleotides matching TRBD1. CDR3 length: 11 amino acids. Trimming took 5 bases from V and 4 from J; bases not matched to a gene: 0. CDR1 is GTSNPN and CDR2 is SVGIG in the germline V gene (reference sequence).

This chain uses TRBV6-5 with TRBJ1-2, with TRBD1 as a possible D gene (6 bases). The CDR3 totals 13 residues. V lost 2 bases, J lost 7 bases, and 11 bases lay in between. The V gene's germline CDR1 is MNHEY and CDR2 SVGAGI. CDR3 bases: TGTGCCAGCAGTTACCGACAGGAGAGTGGCTACACCTTC. It codes for CASSYRQESGYTF.

In this sample, this clone turned up once. Relative to the germline gene, one junction end is altered; a read error may explain this. The chain employs TRBV27 and TRBJ2-6, with D perhaps TRBD1 or TRBD2 (5 bases each). The CDR3 contains 12 residues. Looked up from germline, CDR1 is MNHEY and CDR2 is SMNVEV (reference sequence). The CDR3 protein is CAGSAYGTVLTF. The CDR3 coding sequence is TGTGCCGGCAGCGCGTACGGGACCGTCCTGACTTTC.